This T cell receptor (beta chain) derives from a study of control samples from healthy donors and cancer patients. The trim removed 7 bases at V and 1 base at J, leaving 5 bases unmatched. This CDR3 has 14 residues. The germline gives CDR1 LNHDA, CDR2 SQIVND (reference sequence). Only in-frame clones appear in the TCRdb table, and some are missing; sequencing was by immunoSEQ multiplex PCR. The sample includes about 150,000 clones, approximately 93% of them seen just once. The TCR comes from a man aged 45-65 years in good health. Sequences were obtained from blood. V gene TRBV19 combines with J gene TRBJ2-7, with 9 bases matching TRBD1. CDR3 coding DNA: TGTGCCAGTACCCCGGGACAGGGATCCTACGAGCAGTACTTC. It specifies CASTPGQGSYEQYF.